This T cell receptor beta chain originates from a study of graft-versus-host responses after intestinal transplantation. Background on the study: Uniformly, recipients were administered anti-thymocyte globulin induction with subsequent tacrolimus and steroids for about 3 years. Study-level points and caveats: Peak GvH clone levels in circulation were associated with early post-transplant HvG declines. GvH clones occurred in recipient marrow; some first appeared in ileum or blood.

TCRdb's table, derived via immunoSEQ multiplex PCR, lists solely in-frame clones and lacks some. Found here are more than 70,000 clones, 85% to 95% of them singletons; the top ten hold about 0.44%. CDR1 and CDR2 (germline): SGHVS, FNYEAQ. V was trimmed by 1 base and J by 4 bases, leaving 10 bases between them. This CDR3 has 14 amino acids. This clone appeared a single time. The antigen is unknown. The specimen was unstimulated CD8+ T cells sorted from spleen or lymph node cells, collected before transplant. This chain connects TRBV7-6 to TRBJ1-1, with a possible D match to TRBD1 (6 bases). This TCR was recovered from a human donor who was the organ donor for an intestinal transplant. CDR3 protein: CASSLEYRVTEAFF. The DNA of the CDR3 is TGTGCCAGCAGCTTAGAATACAGGGTCACTGAAGCTTTCTTT.